These T cell receptor beta chains were read from a single sample in a study of T cell responses to AZD1222 COVID-19 vaccine. TCRdb's copy holds only in-frame clones and misses some; the assay was immunoSEQ multiplex PCR. The sample contains roughly 130,000 clones, around 94% of which appear only once. Material: peripheral blood, obtained on day 0 of AZD1222 vaccination. The receptors derive from an adult in good health. The conserved cysteine and the conserved F or W are not part of the CDR3 here.

j_call cdr3_length v_call cdr3_aa
TRBJ1-1 11 TRBV29-1 SVGGPTSTEAF
TRBJ2-4 9 TRBV11-2 ATSAKNIQY
TRBJ1-3 12 TRBV15 ATSRGTAGNTIY
TRBJ1-4 13 TRBV4-3 ASSARDGPNEKLF
TRBJ1-5 12 TRBV28 ATSLQGADQPQH
TRBJ1-2 11 TRBV5-1 ASKPSDGHGYT
TRBJ2-1 12 TRBV30 AWSLAGVSNEQF
TRBJ2-1 13 TRBV13 ASSLRREFDNEQF
TRBJ1-1 12 TRBV7-2 ASSLYGSNTEAF
TRBJ1-1 11 TRBV2 ASRIQGNTEAF
TRBJ2-7 13 TRBV28 ASSFNGGPTYEQY
TRBJ2-7 12 TRBV28 ASSPSTESYEQY
TRBJ2-2 13 TRBV10-2 ASRTTGFNTGELF
TRBJ1-2 14 TRBV7-9 ASSSSEGGVNYGYT
TRBJ2-4 13 TRBV28 ASAKGQLAKNIQY
TRBJ2-2 12 TRBV5-4 ASSRRGNTGELF
TRBJ1-1 15 TRBV4-1 ASSHERWGPLNTEAF
TRBJ1-4 13 TRBV7-9 ASSLLGQGNEKLF
TRBJ2-1 14 TRBV4-3 ASSQGWGIPGNEQF
TRBJ1-2 12 TRBV6-5 ASSSNRGRDGYT
TRBJ1-1 10 TRBV30 AWSVMNTEAF
TRBJ1-5 17 TRBV11-3 ASSLDPRTGRPGNQPQH
TRBJ1-1 9 TRBV7-2 ASSPLRSAF
TRBJ2-7 11 TRBV2 ASSGGTGYEQY
TRBJ2-2 10 TRBV2 ASSVSTGELF
TRBJ2-1 15 TRBV28 ASSLISLRSSYNEQF
TRBJ1-4 12 TRBV5-6 ASSWGTGSEKLF
TRBJ1-2 11 TRBV6-5 ASSYSGNYGYT